Listed below are T cell receptor beta chains from one sample, sequenced in a study of sequential checkpoint blockade in melanoma. Data came from immunoSEQ multiplex PCR; TCRdb stores just in-frame clones and leaves some out. The table has approximately 37,000 clones, 84% seen once. The specimen comprised CD8+ T cells sorted from blood (inferred from file names), sampled from a patient given nivolumab and ipilimumab in sequence. These TCRs come from a human donor with melanoma. Both conserved end residues are part of each CDR3. The D gene is left open where the match is weak. Rows give clone size only sometimes, using once, few, many, or a class for an expanded clone.

len: 17
v_gene: TRBV13
abundance: .
j_gene: TRBJ2-6
d_gene: .
CDR3aa: CASSLGWQGKGANVLTF
CDR3nt: TGTGCCAGCAGCTTAGGGTGGCAGGGGAAAGGGGCCAACGTCCTGACTTTC

len: 17
v_gene: TRBV5-1
abundance: .
j_gene: TRBJ1-1
d_gene: .
CDR3aa: CASSLSFGQGMGTEAFF
CDR3nt: TGCGCCAGCAGCTTAAGTTTTGGGCAGGGGATGGGTACTGAAGCTTTCTTT

len: 14
v_gene: TRBV4-1
abundance: .
j_gene: TRBJ2-7
d_gene: .
CDR3aa: CASSQDGSSYEQYF
CDR3nt: TGCGCCAGCAGCCAAGACGGGAGCTCCTACGAGCAGTACTTC

len: 15
v_gene: TRBV15
abundance: .
j_gene: TRBJ1-4
d_gene: .
CDR3aa: CATSRVRGMGEKLFF
CDR3nt: TGTGCCACCAGCAGAGTGCGGGGAATGGGTGAAAAACTGTTTTTT

len: 17
v_gene: TRBV4-1
abundance: once
j_gene: TRBJ2-3
d_gene: TRBD2
CDR3aa: CASSQDLLAGSTDTQYF
CDR3nt: TGCGCCAGCAGCCAAGATCTTCTAGCGGGGAGCACAGATACGCAGTATTTT

len: 13
v_gene: TRBV27
abundance: .
j_gene: TRBJ1-2
d_gene: .
CDR3aa: CASSWTANYGYTF
CDR3nt: TGTGCCAGCAGTTGGACAGCTAACTATGGCTACACCTTC

len: 14
v_gene: TRBV19
abundance: .
j_gene: TRBJ1-1
d_gene: .
CDR3aa: CASSPGGAATEAFF
CDR3nt: TGTGCCAGTAGCCCCGGTGGTGCGGCGACTGAAGCTTTCTTT

len: 15
v_gene: TRBV7-9
abundance: .
j_gene: TRBJ2-1
d_gene: .
CDR3aa: CASSSDSQPYNEQFF
CDR3nt: TGTGCCAGCAGCTCCGACTCCCAACCCTACAATGAGCAGTTCTTC

len: 15
v_gene: TRBV13
abundance: .
j_gene: TRBJ2-1
d_gene: TRBD1
CDR3aa: CASSLPDRGLYEQFF
CDR3nt: TGTGCCAGCAGCCTTCCCGACAGGGGGTTGTATGAGCAGTTCTTC

len: 14
v_gene: TRBV7-2
abundance: once
j_gene: TRBJ1-2
d_gene: TRBD1
CDR3aa: CASSLGTVFSGYTF
CDR3nt: TGTGCCAGCAGCCTCGGGACAGTTTTTTCCGGCTACACCTTC

len: 13
v_gene: TRBV5-4
abundance: .
j_gene: TRBJ2-7
d_gene: .
CDR3aa: CASRDSMDYEQYF
CDR3nt: TGTGCCAGCAGGGACAGTATGGACTACGAGCAGTACTTC

len: 19
v_gene: TRBV5-8
abundance: .
j_gene: TRBJ2-3
d_gene: .
CDR3aa: CASSLGSGLTKGITDTQYF
CDR3nt: TGTGCCAGCAGCTTGGGTAGCGGATTAACCAAGGGTATTACAGATACGCAGTATTTT

len: 15
v_gene: TRBV5-1
abundance: .
j_gene: TRBJ2-1
d_gene: TRBD2
CDR3aa: CASSFGASGSDEQFF
CDR3nt: TGCGCCAGCAGCTTTGGGGCTAGCGGGAGCGATGAGCAGTTCTTC